This T cell receptor beta chain was recovered during a study of cytotoxic CD8 clonotypes in ibrutinib-treated CLL (dated by TCRdb to 2020 to 2022). About the investigation overall: In this cohort, some 16 patients were treatment-naive and roughly 10 were relapsed/refractory, while roughly 18 had unmutated IGHV. On average, each sample had approximately 260,000 productive templates and approximately 85,000 productive rearrangements. Response samples were obtained after a median of around 11 months of treatment, with a range of roughly 6 to 40 months. Of the 86 participants in the trial, roughly 26 had longitudinal samples available. Cryopreserved peripheral blood mononuclear cells were collected at three points: before therapy, at response, and at either sustained remission or disease progression. Responses were partial in approximately 24 patients and complete in 2; after median 68 months follow-up, about 14 stayed in remission and 12 progressed. All remission and progressive disease samples were collected while patients were still receiving ibrutinib.

Compared with germline, V lacks 7 bases and J lacks 3 bases; bases without a gene match: 6. Per the germline V gene, SGHNT is the CDR1 and YENEEA is the CDR2. The CDR3 runs 14 amino acids, cysteine and phenylalanine included. Just CDR3 DNA is preserved here, 42 bases in frame from base 1. A MiSeq instrument was used for deep resolution sequencing, which targeted depths ranging from 1 in 1 million up to 1 in 200,000 T cells, with coverage averaging 10x for each clonotype. The immunoSEQ hsTCRB Kit was used to generate the TCR beta libraries. In the source study's methods: ImmunoSEQ Data Assistant and ImmunoSEQ Analyzer were used for data analysis, and V, D and J genes were assigned according to IMGT definitions. Clonality, which ranges from 0 to 1, was calculated as one minus the normalized Shannon entropy of productive rearrangement frequencies. Public clonotype analysis was restricted to overrepresented clonotypes comprising at least 0.05% of each patient's repertoire. About a dozen age-matched healthy donor repertoires from immuneACCESS were used as controls for clonality. This is the immuneACCESS table as TCRdb keeps it, with only in-frame sequences that have V and J called. A part of the clones is gone; compared with another copy, unresolved V genes explain less than half, and the rest is unexplained. From that table come the V and J calls and clone size; the DNA was used to work out D and trimming. The sample records roughly 220,000 clones, around 70% of which are singletons. The top ten clones comprise more than 4.5% of the sample.

Results and caveats for the whole study, not just this receptor: Sustained-remission and progressing patients did not have matched sampling times, and lymph node repertoires were not examined. An increase in clonality was observed at ibrutinib response, with clonality remaining stable during sustained remission and falling back toward baseline at progression. At baseline, clonality was higher than in age-matched healthy donors and showed a strong correlation with circulating CD8+ T-cell counts. Public clonotypes were found to be uncommon and were observed to contract or remain stable during treatment; the increase in clonality was shown to reflect expansion of private clonotypes at ibrutinib response.

The label giving this sample's time point can be read as: approximately twelve months on ibrutinib. Roughly 2.2 micrograms of genomic DNA were extracted from cryopreserved PBMCs for TCR beta library preparation. Longitudinal blood samples from CLL patients on ibrutinib monotherapy underwent high-throughput TCR beta sequencing. The patients took part in an open-label, single-center phase 2 trial of ibrutinib monotherapy. This clone came up a few times. The antigen it binds to is not known. No base-level quality is on record; no much larger clone is a single base apart. The chain uses TRBV11-3 and TRBJ1-1, and 9 junction bases match TRBD1. This TCR was sampled from a human donor with chronic lymphocytic leukemia. Specimen: PBMCs, collected after 12 months of ibrutinib treatment. The CDR3: CASNLQGADTEAFF. The DNA sequence follows: TGTGCCAGCAACCTACAGGGGGCTGACACTGAAGCTTTCTTT.